One and the same sample provided the 25 T cell receptor beta chains below, sequenced in a study of blood T cells in healthy people across ages. A sample-barcoded 5' primer and a J-beta primer mix were used in a second PCR of about 6 to 12 cycles. TCRdb re-derived calls from the 5' RACE reads in MiXCR, one entry per CDR3 protein. The repertoire has more than 1 million distinct CDR3 sequences, around 45% of them found once; the top ten carry 18%. Sequenced material: blood. These receptor sequences come from an older woman in good health.

In its sample, this clonotype was seen a few times. This rearrangement joins TRBV10-3 to TRBJ2-7; TRBD1 matches at 7 bases. V lost 6 bases to trimming and J lost 3 bases; unmatched junction nucleotides: 8. Germline V gene sequence: CDR1 ENHRY, CDR2 SYGVKD. This CDR3 contains 14 residues. CDR3 sequence reads: CAIRTTGVNYEQYF. The CDR3 DNA is TGTGCCATCAGAACTACAGGGGTGAACTACGAGCAGTACTTC.

This clonotype was picked up a small number of times. The CDR3 sequence: CATRDGNQETQYF. In DNA form, the CDR3 reads TGTGCCACCAGGGACGGAAACCAAGAGACCCAGTACTTC. The chain couples TRBV24-1 to TRBJ2-5; D not certain. V lost 7 bases and J lost 0, with 8 bases in between. Germline V gene lookup returns CDR1 KGHDR and CDR2 SFDVKD. This CDR3 comprises 13 residues.

The sample holds a few counts of this clonotype. The chain links TRBV20-1 to TRBJ2-3; D gene uncertain. Germline CDR1 and CDR2: DFQATT and SNEGSKA (reference sequence). V was cut by 2 bases and J by 6 bases, with 15 bases left in between. The CDR3 length is 14 residues. CDR3: CSARFSGSIDTQYF. The DNA of the CDR3 is TGCAGTGCTAGATTTTCAGGATCGATCGATACGCAGTATTTT.

V gene TRBV4-2 combines with J gene TRBJ2-3, with 10 positions matching TRBD2. Germline values: CDR1 LGHNA, CDR2 YNFKEQ. The CDR3 contains 15 residues. The V segment lost 2 bases and the J segment 6 bases; nucleotides outside the gene matches: 5. The CDR3 DNA follows: TGTGCCAGCAGCCAACTATCTAGCGGGAGTGATACGCAGTATTTT. It specifies CASSQLSSGSDTQYF.

This clonotype has at least ten counts. The chain joins TRBV29-1 to TRBJ2-1, with no clear D. Looked up from germline, CDR1 is SQVTM and CDR2 is ANQGSEA. This CDR3 has 12 amino acids. The germline V and J ends were trimmed by 4 bases and 2 bases, with 6 bases remaining between them. The CDR3, as DNA: TGCAGCGTTGCCACAACCTACAATGAGCAGTTCTTC. Residues: CSVATTYNEQFF.

J is TRBJ1-2 and V is TRBV20-1; D is unclear. Trimming removed 6 bases from V and 0 bases from J, with 11 bases in between. CDR1 is DFQATT, CDR2 SNEGSKA, per germline (reference sequence). CDR3 size: 13 residues. This CDR3 is CSAMDDSNYGYTF. The CDR3 region has the DNA TGCAGTGCAATGGACGACTCTAACTATGGCTACACCTTC.

The rearrangement links TRBV20-1 to TRBJ2-6; D could derive from TRBD1 or TRBD2 (5 bases each). The CDR3 length is 14 residues. Trimming removed 3 bases from V and 2 bases from J, with 8 bases in between. The V gene's germline CDR1 is DFQATT and CDR2 SNEGSKA (reference sequence). This chain's CDR3 is CSASRGPGANVLTF. CDR3 coding DNA: TGCAGTGCTAGTAGGGGACCTGGGGCCAACGTCCTGACTTTC.

This sequence joins TRBV20-1 and TRBJ1-5; 9 bases match TRBD1. The CDR3 extends over 13 amino acids. Germline V gene lookup returns CDR1 DFQATT and CDR2 SNEGSKA (reference sequence). CDR3 bases: TGCTCCGCCCCGGGACAGGGAGGTCAGCCCCAGCATTTT. Protein sequence: CSAPGQGGQPQHF.

This clonotype was recorded a few times. The chain combines TRBV20-1 with TRBJ2-7; D is possibly TRBD1 (6 bases). V was clipped by 3 bases and J by 4 bases, with 19 bases between them. The CDR3 totals 15 residues. CDR1 is DFQATT, CDR2 SNEGSKA, per germline (reference sequence). CDR3 nucleotides: TGCAGTGCTAGGAGTGCCAGGGGCGGCGGATACGAGCAGTACTTC. This sequence encodes CSARSARGGGYEQYF.

This chain connects TRBV6-1 to TRBJ2-5; a possible D gene is TRBD1 (5 bases). Trimming removed 0 bases from V and 3 bases from J, with 8 bases in between. CDR1 and CDR2 (germline): MNHNS, SASEGT. The CDR3 loop spans 14 amino acids. CDR3: CASSEAGREETQYF. The CDR3 DNA reads as TGTGCCAGCAGTGAAGCGGGCAGGGAAGAGACCCAGTACTTC.

This clonotype has a count of ten or more. The V call is TRBV5-1, the J call TRBJ2-1; 8 bases map to TRBD2. The V gene end was trimmed by 1 base and the J gene end by 10 bases; junction bases not matched to a gene: 7. CDR1 and CDR2 from the germline V gene are SGHRS and YFSETQ. The CDR3 has 14 residues. The CDR3 nucleotides read TGCGCCAGCAGCTTGAACGGGAGGGCAGAAGAGCAGTTCTTC. It translates to CASSLNGRAEEQFF.

This clonotype was observed a few times. This chain joins TRBV29-1 and TRBJ2-7; D is perhaps TRBD1 (7 bases). Germline V lookup: CDR1 SQVTM, CDR2 ANQGSEA. Trimming pared 6 bases from V and 0 bases from J, leaving 9 bases between. The CDR3 has 12 amino acids. The CDR3 reads CSVRDSSYEQYF. The CDR3 DNA reads as TGCAGCGTGCGGGACAGCTCCTACGAGCAGTACTTC.

This clonotype appeared a few times. The gene calls are TRBV5-1 and TRBJ2-6; D is unclear. Germline CDR1 is SGHRS and CDR2 is YFSETQ. V was clipped by 0 bases and J by 0 bases, with 19 bases between them. CDR3 size: 20 residues. CDR3 residues: CASSLGLRTEPSSGANVLTF. The DNA for the CDR3 is TGCGCCAGCAGCTTGGGCCTGCGGACCGAACCGAGCTCTGGGGCCAACGTCCTGACTTTC.

The chain joins TRBV5-6 to TRBJ1-2; D might be TRBD1 (5 bases). V was trimmed by 3 bases and J by 0 bases, leaving 12 bases between them. The CDR3 has 15 amino acids. Germline V CDR1 and CDR2: SGHDT, YYEEEE. The CDR3, as DNA: TGTGCCAGCAGCTGGGGACCACAGCCTAACTATGGCTACACCTTC. Amino acids: CASSWGPQPNYGYTF.

This clonotype turned up a few times. V gene TRBV6-5 combines with J gene TRBJ2-4, with a weak D call TRBD1 (7 bases). This CDR3 contains 15 residues. Deletions cut 8 bases from V and 0 bases from J, with 14 bases between. The germline V gene encodes CDR1 MNHEY and CDR2 SVGAGI. The CDR3 protein is CASSNRGLAKNIQYF. The CDR3 nucleotides read TGTGCCAGCTCAAACAGGGGACTAGCCAAAAACATTCAGTACTTC.

This clonotype was seen just once. The chain uses TRBV7-7 and TRBJ2-3; 7 nucleotides match TRBD2. The CDR3 runs 14 residues. Germline CDR1 and CDR2: SSHAT and FNYEAQ (reference sequence). V lost 1 base and J lost 5; bases outside the gene matches: 3. CDR3 sequence (DNA): TGTGCCAGCAGCTTAGGGCGGGAGATAGATACGCAGTATTTT. Translation gives CASSLGREIDTQYF.

The sample holds a few counts of this clonotype. The chain has TRBV20-1 and TRBJ2-7; 9 nucleotides agree with TRBD2. V was clipped by 3 bases and J by 2 bases; unmatched bases: 5. CDR3 length: 14 amino acids. Germline CDR1 DFQATT, CDR2 SNEGSKA (reference sequence). The CDR3 loop reads CSASIIAGAYEQYF. Written as DNA, the CDR3 is TGCAGTGCTAGTATCATAGCGGGAGCCTACGAGCAGTACTTC.

This clonotype has just a few counts. This rearrangement joins TRBV20-1 to TRBJ2-5, with a possible D match to TRBD2 (5 bases). The CDR3 has 13 amino acids. Germline CDR1 reads DFQATT; CDR2 reads SNEGSKA (reference sequence). Trimming took off 6 bases at V and 3 bases at J, with 14 bases between the two ends. CDR3 in DNA: TGCAGTGCCCCGAGGGCGGCAGAAGAGACCCAGTACTTC. This translates into CSAPRAAEETQYF.

The rearrangement uses TRBV27 and TRBJ2-1; the D gene could be TRBD1 or TRBD2 (5 bases each). Trimming stripped 3 bases from V and 10 bases from J, with 16 bases between. The CDR3 loop spans 14 amino acids. Germline CDR1 reads MNHEY; CDR2 reads SMNVEV (reference sequence). This CDR3 reads CASSFAGTGNEQFF. In nucleotides, the CDR3 is TGTGCCAGCAGTTTTGCCGGGACGGGCAACGAGCAGTTCTTC.

The V call is TRBV30, the J call TRBJ2-1; D possibly corresponds to TRBD2 (5 bases). The germline V gene encodes CDR1 GTSNPN and CDR2 SVGIG (reference sequence). V was trimmed by 4 bases and J by 2 bases, leaving 12 bases between them. This CDR3 comprises 14 residues. CDR3 in DNA: TGTGCCTGGAAGCCCAGCGGAGCCTACAATGAGCAGTTCTTC. This translates into CAWKPSGAYNEQFF.

This rearrangement joins TRBV27 to TRBJ2-7, with 12 bases identical to TRBD2. V shed 5 bases and J 7 bases; nucleotides not matched to a gene: 12. CDR1 and CDR2 from the germline V gene are MNHEY and SMNVEV (reference sequence). This CDR3 has 16 residues. This CDR3 is CASSLTTSGRSNEQYF. In nucleotides, the CDR3 is TGTGCCAGCAGTCTCACAACTAGCGGGAGGTCCAATGAGCAGTACTTC.

V usage is TRBV5-5 and J usage is TRBJ2-7; the D is unclear. V shed 5 bases and J shed 2 bases, with 11 bases lying between them. The germline gives CDR1 SGHKS, CDR2 YYEKEE (reference sequence). CDR3 length equals 13 residues. The CDR3 DNA follows: TGTGCCAGCAGGTCGCAGGCGACCTACGAGCAGTACTTC. Its translation is CASRSQATYEQYF.

This clonotype has a handful of counts. The chain joins TRBV20-1 to TRBJ2-1; TRBD1 matches 7 bases. Germline V CDR1 and CDR2: DFQATT, SNEGSKA (reference sequence). V trimming: 2 bases; J trimming: 6 bases; junction bases outside the gene matches: 13. The CDR3 sequence is 16 residues long. The CDR3 bases are TGCAGTGCTAGATTGATGGGACAGAGGAAGGGCAATGAGCAGTTCTTC. Its translation is CSARLMGQRKGNEQFF.

This clonotype was counted between two and nine times. The genes are TRBV28 and TRBJ2-1; TRBD2 matches 8 bases. V was clipped by 8 bases and J by 0 bases; unmatched bases: 6. CDR1 MDHEN and CDR2 SYDVKM come from the germline V gene. The CDR3 runs 15 residues. The CDR3 DNA reads TGTGCCAGCCCACCCAGCGGGAGCTCCTACAATGAGCAGTTCTTC. Protein sequence: CASPPSGSSYNEQFF.

The gene calls are TRBV12-3 or TRBV12-4 and TRBJ2-7; D is unclear. This CDR3 is 13 amino acids long. V lost 9 bases and J 2 bases, leaving 14 bases between the germline ends. The CDR3 sequence: CASMGVETYEQYF. CDR3 nucleotide sequence: TGTGCCAGTATGGGTGTGGAGACCTACGAGCAGTACTTC.